What follows are 17 T cell receptor beta chains derived from one specimen sequenced in a study of blood T cell repertoires in COVID-19. Sequencing was performed with immunoSEQ multiplex PCR; in TCRdb, only in-frame clones are kept and a portion is missing. The sample holds about 270,000 clones, 88% seen once. Input material: PBMCs or T cells enriched from blood (not recorded which). The receptor set was obtained from a woman aged 45 to 65 who had recovered from COVID-19.

The genes are TRBV27 and TRBJ2-7; TRBD1 matches at 10 bases. Germline CDR1 and CDR2: MNHEY and SMNVEV (reference sequence). The CDR3 is 14 amino acids. With V trimmed by 6 bases and J by 5 bases, 7 bases remained unmatched. The CDR3 protein is CASSRDRGGNEQYF. Written as DNA, the CDR3 is TGTGCCAGCAGCCGGGACAGGGGAGGGAACGAGCAGTACTTC.

V and J are TRBV6-2 or TRBV6-3 and TRBJ2-5; TRBD2 is a possible D gene (6 bases). Deletions cut 2 bases from V and 5 bases from J, with 21 bases between. The CDR3 length is 17 residues. Germline-derived CDR1 and CDR2 are MNHEY and SVGEGT. This chain's CDR3 is CASSYGGASVEWETQYF. In DNA, the CDR3 is TGTGCCAGCAGTTACGGTGGGGCTAGCGTGGAGTGGGAGACCCAGTACTTC.

The rearrangement joins TRBV7-2 to TRBJ2-1, with 7 bases that match TRBD1. The CDR3 is made up of 15 amino acids. The V gene end was trimmed by 3 bases and the J gene end by 15 bases; junction bases not matched to a gene: 17. The germline V gene has CDR1 SGHTA and CDR2 FQGNSA. For the CDR3, the DNA is TGTGCCAGCAGCTTGGCCGCAGTGCGGACAGGTAATCCGTTCTTC. Residues: CASSLAAVRTGNPFF.

The chain carries TRBV27 and TRBJ1-1, with D hard to call. Trimming shortened V by 11 bases and J by 0 bases, and 16 bases separated the two germline ends. CDR1 MNHEY and CDR2 SMNVEV come from the germline V gene (reference sequence). The CDR3 extends over 14 amino acids. This CDR3 is CASGRVNMNTEAFF. In DNA form, the CDR3 reads TGTGCCTCGGGAAGGGTAAACATGAACACTGAAGCTTTCTTT.

The chain employs TRBV30 and TRBJ2-1, with 9 bases identical to TRBD2. The trim removed 3 bases at V and 15 bases at J, leaving 15 bases unmatched. Germline assignment: CDR1 GTSNPN and CDR2 SVGIG (reference sequence). CDR3 size: 14 residues. The CDR3 DNA reads TGTGCCTGGAGCGCAAATCCAGCGGGAGGTTTGGCGTTCTTC. Translating gives CAWSANPAGGLAFF.

This chain links TRBV16 with TRBJ2-7; TRBD2 is a possible D gene (6 bases). This CDR3 spans 18 amino acids. Trimming stripped 2 bases from V and 6 bases from J, with 26 bases between. Germline CDR1 and CDR2: KGHSY and FQNENV. DNA for the CDR3: TGTGCCAGCAGCCAACTTCTTACGATAACCGGGAGCCAGAGCGAGCAGTACTTC. Its protein is CASSQLLTITGSQSEQYF.

The J gene is TRBJ2-7, the V gene TRBV14; 7 positions agree with TRBD2. The germline V gene has CDR1 SGHDN and CDR2 FVKESK. Trimming at V came to 4 bases and at J to 4 bases, leaving 7 bases not matched to a gene. This CDR3 comprises 14 residues. The CDR3 bases are TGTGCCAGCAGCCCCCCGGGACTACCTTACGAGCAGTACTTC. Amino acid sequence: CASSPPGLPYEQYF.

This clone appeared many times. Within the sample, other DNA sequences also encode this same CDR3. The chain couples TRBV27 to TRBJ1-5, with D possibly matching TRBD1 (5 bases). This CDR3 comprises 14 residues. V was trimmed by 5 bases and J by 1 base, leaving 9 bases between them. Germline lookup yields CDR1 MNHEY and CDR2 SMNVEV (reference sequence). The CDR3 region is CASSLRGSNQPQHF. The CDR3 coding sequence is TGTGCCAGCAGTCTCCGGGGGAGCAATCAGCCCCAGCATTTT.

The chain joins TRBV19 to TRBJ2-3; D is ambiguous. Germline values: CDR1 LNHDA, CDR2 SQIVND (reference sequence). V was trimmed by 3 bases and J by 5 bases, leaving 6 bases between them. The CDR3 loop spans 12 amino acids. DNA for the CDR3: TGTGCCAGTAGTATTGAGAAAGATACGCAGTATTTT. Amino acid sequence: CASSIEKDTQYF.

The V call is TRBV10-2, the J call TRBJ2-7, with unresolved D. With 8 bases removed from V and 0 bases from J, the gap between germline ends came to 11 bases. In germline, CDR1 is WSHSY, CDR2 SAAADI. The CDR3 loop spans 13 amino acids. CDR3 loop: CASRPGSSYEQYF. In DNA, the CDR3 is TGCGCCAGCCGGCCGGGTAGCTCCTACGAGCAGTACTTC.

This clone was picked up one time. V is TRBV10-2 and J is TRBJ1-5; D might be TRBD1 (6 bases). Trimming pared 8 bases from V and 1 base from J, leaving 9 bases between. The CDR3 sequence is 13 residues long. Germline assignment: CDR1 WSHSY and CDR2 SAAADI. The CDR3 region has the DNA TGCGCCAGCTACGGACAGAGCAATCAGCCCCAGCATTTT. It specifies CASYGQSNQPQHF.

Only one count was recorded for this clone. The chain employs TRBV19 and TRBJ1-1; tentative D call: TRBD1 (6 bases). This CDR3 is built from 18 residues. Germline values: CDR1 LNHDA, CDR2 SQIVND (reference sequence). Trimming cost V 1 base and J 1 base, with 19 bases left between them. In DNA, the CDR3 is TGTGCCAGTAGTATAGTTCGCAGGGGAGGGGGTACGAACACTGAAGCTTTCTTT. Protein: CASSIVRRGGGTNTEAFF.

This clone appeared a single time. The rearrangement uses TRBV5-6 and TRBJ2-2, with 8 bases fitting TRBD1. Looked up from germline, CDR1 is SGHDT and CDR2 is YYEEEE. CDR3 length: 14 residues. V shed 4 bases and J 7 bases; nucleotides not matched to a gene: 6. Here the CDR3 DNA reads TGTGCCAGCAGCATCGACAGGGGTGACGGGGAGCTGTTTTTT. Protein: CASSIDRGDGELFF. The whole variable domain, filled in from reference TRBV5-6 and TRBJ2-2, reads DAGVTQSPTHLIKTRGQQVTLRCSPKSGHDTVSWYQQALGQGPQFIFQYYEEEERQRGNFPDRFSGHQFPNYSSELNVNALLLGDSALYLCASSIDRGDGELFFGEGSRLTVL.

This clone was recorded only once. The genes are TRBV19 and TRBJ2-5; 7 positions agree with TRBD2. Germline loops: CDR1 LNHDA, CDR2 SQIVND (reference sequence). This CDR3 contains 13 residues. V lost 7 bases to trimming and J lost 5 bases; unmatched junction nucleotides: 7. The CDR3 protein is CASNAGDLETQYF. CDR3 coding DNA: TGTGCCAGTAATGCGGGGGACCTGGAGACCCAGTACTTC.

This chain links TRBV28 with TRBJ1-1; D is uncertain. Looked up from germline, CDR1 is MDHEN and CDR2 is SYDVKM. The CDR3 extends over 14 amino acids. Trimming cost V 3 bases and J 0 bases, with 8 bases left between them. The CDR3 is CASSLHTMNTEAFF. The CDR3 bases are TGTGCCAGCAGTTTGCACACTATGAACACTGAAGCTTTCTTT.

CDR3 sequence (DNA): TGTGCCAGCTCAACTGGGACTAGCGGGTTTGCAGATACGCAGTATTTT. Its translation is CASSTGTSGFADTQYF. The chain uses TRBV18 and TRBJ2-3; 12 nucleotides line up with TRBD2. J gave up 4 bases and V 5 bases, and 7 bases lay outside the gene matches. The CDR3 has 16 residues. Germline CDR1 KGHSH, CDR2 LQKENI. The whole variable domain, remainder taken from reference TRBV18 and TRBJ2-3, is NAGVMQNPRHLVRRRGQEARLRCSPMKGHSHVYWYRQLPEEGLKFMVYLQKENIIDESGMPKERFSAEFPKEGPSILRIQQVVRGDSAAYFCASSTGTSGFADTQYFGPGTRLTVL.

This chain links TRBV19 with TRBJ1-6, with D possibly TRBD1 on 6 matching bases. V lost 3 bases and J lost 2, with 17 bases in between. CDR1 and CDR2 (germline): LNHDA, SQIVND (reference sequence). The CDR3 has 18 amino acids. The CDR3 region is CASSILVRGGTYNSPLHF. The DNA of the CDR3 is TGTGCCAGTAGTATTCTGGTGCGAGGGGGTACCTATAATTCACCCCTCCACTTT.